The 24 T cell receptor beta chains in this list originate from one sample, sequenced in a study of a mutant IDH1 vaccine in newly diagnosed glioma. The repertoire was sequenced with immunoSEQ multiplex PCR; TCRdb's copy has only in-frame clones and lacks some. The sample records some 60,000 clones, around 86% being singletons. Time point denoted: week 47, end of study. Mutant IDH1 20-mer peptide, at 300 ug, made up each vaccine dose, with topical imiquimod. No antigen is known for these receptors. The specimen comprised PBMCs, sampled from a glioma patient whose treatment included an IDH1 peptide vaccine. The receptors were gathered from a woman aged 45-65 years with glioma.

V usage is TRBV6-1 and J usage is TRBJ1-3, with D tentatively TRBD1 (6 bases). Germline CDR1 reads MNHNS; CDR2 reads SASEGT. V gave up 4 bases and J gave up 4 bases, with 8 bases separating them. This CDR3 region has 13 residues. CDR3 coding DNA: TGTGCCAGCAGTGTGGACAGAGGAAACACCATATATTTT. The encoded protein is CASSVDRGNTIYF.

The chain is built from TRBV7-9 and TRBJ2-2; D call uncertain. V shed 5 bases and J shed 0 bases, with 7 bases lying between them. The CDR3 sequence is 14 residues long. Germline V gene sequence: CDR1 SEHNR, CDR2 FQNEAQ (reference sequence). The CDR3 nucleotides are TGTGCCAGCAGCCTCACAGCGAACACCGGGGAGCTGTTTTTT. Its protein product is CASSLTANTGELFF.

The chain joins TRBV27 to TRBJ1-6; D is unresolved. Trimming shortened V by 3 bases and J by 10 bases, and 7 bases separated the two germline ends. The CDR3 length is 12 residues. The V gene's germline CDR1 is MNHEY and CDR2 SMNVEV (reference sequence). CDR3 in DNA: TGTGCCAGCAGTTTCTCGGGATCACCCCTCCACTTT. Its protein product is CASSFSGSPLHF.

The V call is TRBV29-1, the J call TRBJ2-7; TRBD2 matches at 9 bases. Germline trimming cut 4 bases from V and 6 bases from J; bases unmatched to any gene: 10. This CDR3 contains 14 residues. The germline V gene has CDR1 SQVTM and CDR2 ANQGSEA. The CDR3 coding sequence is TGCAGCGTTGGTCTCGGCGGGGGGGCAGGCGAGCAGTACTTC. It is translated as CSVGLGGGAGEQYF.

This clone has only one observation. The chain uses TRBV5-1 and TRBJ2-3; 9 bases line up with TRBD1. Germline trimming cut 6 bases from V and 1 base from J; bases unmatched to any gene: 6. Germline lookup yields CDR1 SGHRS and CDR2 YFSETQ. This CDR3 is built from 15 residues. The CDR3 DNA reads TGCGCCAGCACCCGAGGGGACAGGGGCACAGATACGCAGTATTTT. It is translated as CASTRGDRGTDTQYF. The whole variable domain, remainder taken from reference TRBV5-1 and TRBJ2-3, is KAGVTQTPRYLIKTRGQQVTLSCSPISGHRSVSWYQQTPGQGLQFLFEYFSETQRNKGNFPGRFSGRQFSNSRSEMNVSTLELGDSALYLCASTRGDRGTDTQYFGPGTRLTVL.

V usage is TRBV4-3 and J usage is TRBJ2-5; D not certain. CDR3 length equals 14 residues. Germline V gives CDR1 LGHNA, CDR2 YSLEER. The V end was cut by 1 base, the J end by 6 bases, with 12 bases between. The CDR3 DNA follows: TGCGCCAGCAGCCAAGGTCTCGCCCCCCAGACCCAGTACTTC. Its translation is CASSQGLAPQTQYF.

CDR3 in DNA: TGTGCCAGCAGCTCGGGACTAGCGGGCTTTAATGAGCAGTTCTTC. The encoded protein is CASSSGLAGFNEQFF. This chain links TRBV7-2 with TRBJ2-1, with 12 positions matching TRBD2. V shed 4 bases and J 7 bases; nucleotides not matched to a gene: 5. CDR3 length: 15 amino acids. The germline CDR1 and CDR2 sequences are SGHTA and FQGNSA.

This clone appeared a few times. The rearrangement links TRBV19 to TRBJ2-4; no clear D gene. This CDR3 comprises 14 residues. Trimming cost V 4 bases and J 0 bases, with 7 bases left between them. The germline gives CDR1 LNHDA, CDR2 SQIVND (reference sequence). CDR3 loop: CASSNDKAKNIQYF. CDR3 coding DNA: TGTGCCAGTAGTAATGACAAAGCCAAAAACATTCAGTACTTC.

This clone was recorded only once. The chain combines TRBV5-6 with TRBJ2-7; possibly TRBD1 for D (5 bases). V shed 4 bases and J shed 2 bases, with 13 bases lying between them. The length of the CDR3 is 14 residues. Germline CDR1 reads SGHDT; CDR2 reads YYEEEE. The CDR3 DNA follows: TGTGCCAGCAGCCTAGGGGAAAGCGCCTACGAGCAGTACTTC. It encodes CASSLGESAYEQYF.

Here the CDR3 reads CASKHPMMNTEAFF. The CDR3 DNA reads as TGTGCCAGCAAACACCCCATGATGAACACTGAAGCTTTCTTT. The genes are TRBV2 and TRBJ1-1; D unclear. Trimming left V 7 bases short and J 0 bases short, with 12 bases between. Germline loops: CDR1 SNHLY, CDR2 FYNNEI. The CDR3 spans 14 residues.

The V call is TRBV4-2, the J call TRBJ1-6, with TRBD1 identical over 7 bases. Trimming cost V 0 bases and J 7 bases; bases outside gene matches: 6. Germline V gene lookup returns CDR1 LGHNA and CDR2 YNFKEQ. The CDR3 covers 16 residues. CDR3 bases: TGTGCCAGCAGCCAAGAGAGGGAGGGGGCAAATTCACCCCTCCACTTT. Amino acid sequence: CASSQEREGANSPLHF.

The chain carries TRBV28 and TRBJ2-7; perhaps TRBD2 as D (7 bases). The CDR3 sequence is 14 residues long. Germline loops: CDR1 MDHEN, CDR2 SYDVKM. Between the trimmed V and J ends, which lost 8 bases and 1 base, there was a span of 15 bases. In DNA, the CDR3 is TGTGCCAGCCGGGGGGCGGGGAGTTCCTACGAGCAGTACTTC. Its translation is CASRGAGSSYEQYF. Full variable domain (outside the CDR3, taken from reference TRBV28 and TRBJ2-7): DVKVTQSSRYLVKRTGEKVFLECVQDMDHENMFWYRQDPGLGLRLIYFSYDVKMKEKGDIPEGYSVSREKKERFSLILESASTNQTSMYLCASRGAGSSYEQYFGPGTRLTVT.

The chain uses TRBV2 and TRBJ1-3; D gene uncertain. Germline V CDR1 and CDR2: SNHLY, FYNNEI. The CDR3 length is 15 residues. Trimming removed 4 bases from V and 0 bases from J, with 10 bases in between. CDR3 DNA: TGTGCCAGCAGTGTCGGGCAGCTCTCTGGAAACACCATATATTTT. It translates to CASSVGQLSGNTIYF. The variable domain in full, completed from reference TRBV2 and TRBJ1-3, reads EPEVTQTPSHQVTQMGQEVILRCVPISNHLYFYWYRQILGQKVEFLVSFYNNEISEKSEIFDDQFSVERPDGSNFTLKIRSTKLEDSAMYFCASSVGQLSGNTIYFGEGSWLTVV.

This clone has only one observation. The chain links TRBV6-6 to TRBJ1-5, with a possible D match to TRBD1 (6 bases). Deletions cut 6 bases from V and 1 base from J, with 13 bases between. Germline V lookup: CDR1 MNHNY, CDR2 SVGAGI (reference sequence). The CDR3 is made up of 15 amino acids. The CDR3 spells CASRLAQGSNQPQHF. CDR3 nucleotides: TGTGCCAGCAGGCTCGCTCAGGGGAGCAATCAGCCCCAGCATTTT.

The V and J genes are TRBV18 and TRBJ1-2; TRBD1 matches at 7 bases. The germline V gene encodes CDR1 KGHSH and CDR2 LQKENI. V trimming: 3 bases; J trimming: 1 base; junction bases outside the gene matches: 11. The CDR3 loop spans 17 amino acids. The CDR3 nucleotides are TGTGCCAGCTCACCGAACGTTGGACAGGTCTATAACTATGGCTACACCTTC. This translates into CASSPNVGQVYNYGYTF.

The chain joins TRBV6-1 to TRBJ2-7, with unresolved D. Germline CDR1 is MNHNS and CDR2 is SASEGT. Trimming took 2 bases from V and 0 from J, leaving 8 bases between them. The CDR3 extends over 14 amino acids. The CDR3 loop reads CASSESSYSYEQYF. CDR3 nucleotides: TGTGCCAGCAGTGAAAGCAGCTACTCCTACGAGCAGTACTTC.

The chain carries TRBV6-1 and TRBJ1-1; D perhaps matches TRBD1 (5 bases). V gave up 6 bases and J gave up 11 bases, with 16 bases separating them. Per germline, CDR1 MNHNS and CDR2 SASEGT. The CDR3 covers 12 residues. CDR3 protein: CASSQHAWGAFF. CDR3 DNA: TGTGCCAGCAGCCAACATGCCTGGGGGGCTTTCTTT.

The chain uses TRBV6-6 and TRBJ2-5; D is ambiguous. Germline-derived CDR1 and CDR2 are MNHNY and SVGAGI (reference sequence). The V and J ends lost 0 bases and 1 base respectively, with 0 bases between them. The CDR3 spans 12 residues. CDR3 sequence: CASSYSQETQYF. CDR3 bases: TGTGCCAGCAGTTACTCCCAAGAGACCCAGTACTTC.

This chain links TRBV7-9 with TRBJ1-1, with D maybe TRBD1 (5 bases). CDR1 is SEHNR, CDR2 FQNEAQ, per germline (reference sequence). Trimming pared 4 bases from V and 3 bases from J, leaving 18 bases between. This CDR3 has 16 amino acids. In DNA form, the CDR3 reads TGTGCCAGCAGCTCGGGACGGACAACTGCGGACACTGAAGCTTTCTTT. It encodes CASSSGRTTADTEAFF.

This clone was seen only once. This chain joins TRBV6-4 and TRBJ2-2; D is ambiguous. Germline V gene lookup returns CDR1 MRHNA and CDR2 SNTAGT. The CDR3 length is 16 residues. V lost 4 bases and J lost 3, with 15 bases in between. CDR3 residues: CASSAKYGEYTGELFF. The CDR3 DNA follows: TGTGCCAGCAGTGCTAAGTACGGAGAGTACACCGGGGAGCTGTTTTTT.

This chain connects TRBV18 to TRBJ1-2, with a possible D match to TRBD1 (5 bases). This CDR3 contains 15 residues. Per germline, CDR1 KGHSH and CDR2 LQKENI. Trimming left V 5 bases short and J 4 bases short, with 17 bases between. CDR3 amino acids: CASSDGTRGAYGYTF. CDR3 nucleotides: TGTGCCAGCTCAGACGGGACCCGGGGCGCCTATGGCTACACCTTC. Full variable domain (remainder filled in from reference TRBV18 and TRBJ1-2): NAGVMQNPRHLVRRRGQEARLRCSPMKGHSHVYWYRQLPEEGLKFMVYLQKENIIDESGMPKERFSAEFPKEGPSILRIQQVVRGDSAAYFCASSDGTRGAYGYTFGSGTRLTVV.

The gene calls are TRBV10-3 and TRBJ1-5; maybe TRBD1 (5 bases). The CDR3 contains 13 residues. CDR1 is ENHRY, CDR2 SYGVKD, per germline. With 6 bases removed from V and 3 bases from J, the gap between germline ends came to 9 bases. The CDR3 is CAIRAGSNQPQHF. The DNA of the CDR3 is TGTGCCATCAGGGCAGGGTCCAATCAGCCCCAGCATTTT.

The rearrangement uses TRBV5-1 and TRBJ2-3; D remains ambiguous. The V gene's germline CDR1 is SGHRS and CDR2 YFSETQ. The CDR3 is 16 amino acids. V was cut by 0 bases and J by 3 bases, with 14 bases left in between. Here the CDR3 reads CASSLEQRLITDTQYF. For the CDR3, the DNA is TGCGCCAGCAGCTTGGAGCAGAGGCTCATTACAGATACGCAGTATTTT. The full variable domain, in which reference TRBV5-1 and TRBJ2-3 provide the parts outside the CDR3, is KAGVTQTPRYLIKTRGQQVTLSCSPISGHRSVSWYQQTPGQGLQFLFEYFSETQRNKGNFPGRFSGRQFSNSRSEMNVSTLELGDSALYLCASSLEQRLITDTQYFGPGTRLTVL.

This chain joins TRBV11-3 and TRBJ1-2; 7 bases are a match to TRBD1. The CDR3 is 12 residues long. V lost 3 bases to trimming and J lost 5 bases; unmatched junction nucleotides: 0. Germline CDR1 SGHNT, CDR2 YENEEA. CDR3 coding DNA: TGTGCCAGCAGCTTGGGACAGTATGGCTACACCTTC. Translation gives CASSLGQYGYTF.